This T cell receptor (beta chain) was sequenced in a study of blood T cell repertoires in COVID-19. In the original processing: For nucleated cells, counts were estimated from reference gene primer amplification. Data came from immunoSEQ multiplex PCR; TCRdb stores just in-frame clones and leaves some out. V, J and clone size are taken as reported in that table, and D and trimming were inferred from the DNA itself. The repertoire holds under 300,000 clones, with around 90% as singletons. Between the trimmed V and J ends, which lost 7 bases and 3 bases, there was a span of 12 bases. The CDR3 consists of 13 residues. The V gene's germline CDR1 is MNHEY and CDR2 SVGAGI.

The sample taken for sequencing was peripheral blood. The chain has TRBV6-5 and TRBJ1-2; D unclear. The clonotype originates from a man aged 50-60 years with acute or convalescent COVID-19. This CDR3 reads CASTQGLYYGYTF. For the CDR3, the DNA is TGTGCCAGCACCCAAGGACTGTACTATGGCTACACCTTC.